This is a list of T cell receptor beta chains from one sample in a study of regulatory T cells in long-lasting Graves disease. MiXCR, run by TCRdb on the multiplex PCR reads, gives a single entry per CDR3 protein. The sample contains about 470,000 distinct CDR3 sequences, about 15% of which appear only once. The same specimen was also included in a second study, on T cells in Graves' hyperthyroidism and ophthalmopathy.

Source: peripheral blood mononuclear cells (PBMCs), taken at new diagnosis, from a patient treated with antithyroid drugs. Every receptor here comes from a woman aged 25 to 39 with Graves disease. CDR3s include the opening cysteine and the closing phenylalanine or tryptophan. The D gene is left open where the match is weak. Some rows mark clone size as missing; the rest say once, few, many or name a class of expanded clone.

CDR3 DNA | CDR3 protein | D gene | V gene | clone size | J gene
TGTGCCAGCAGTCCCTGGACAGGGGGCAATCAGCCCCAGCATTTT | CASSPWTGGNQPQHF | TRBD1 | TRBV27 | many | TRBJ1-5
TGTGCCAGCTCACCGCCTAACACAGGGATTTACATCGATGAGCAGTTCTTC | CASSPPNTGIYIDEQFF | . | TRBV18 | . | TRBJ2-1
TGTGCCAGTAGTATAGTGCGGCTAGCGGGAGATGCCGGGGAGCTGTTTTTT | CASSIVRLAGDAGELFF | TRBD2 | TRBV19 | once | TRBJ2-2
TGTGCCAGCAGCCCTACGGACAACGGTGCGGGGAGATTC | CASSPTDNGAGRF | . | TRBV7-9 | many | TRBJ2-7
TGCAGCGTTGAAGAGGTTACTGGTTACGAGCAGTACTTC | CSVEEVTGYEQYF | . | TRBV29-1 | many | TRBJ2-7
TGTGCCAGCAGAAGCGGGGCGTCGAACACCGGGGAGCTGTTTTTT | CASRSGASNTGELFF | TRBD2 | TRBV2 | few | TRBJ2-2
TGTGCCAGCAGCTTCCCCTCGACTAGTTACGACAATGAGCAGTTCTTC | CASSFPSTSYDNEQFF | . | TRBV11-2 | many | TRBJ2-1
TGTGCCAGCAGCCGGGGACAGGGGATTAATGAAAAACTGTTTTTT | CASSRGQGINEKLFF | TRBD1 | TRBV3-1 | . | TRBJ1-4
TGTGCCAGCAGTTACACAGGGGGCGCATCCAAAAACATTCAGTACTTC | CASSYTGGASKNIQYF | TRBD1 | TRBV6-5 | many | TRBJ2-4
TGTGCCAGCAGCTCTTTTCGGCATCCGACTAGCGGGGCCTACAATGAGCAGTTCTTC | CASSSFRHPTSGAYNEQFF | TRBD2 | TRBV7-6 | . | TRBJ2-1
TGTGCCAGCAGTCCCCAACTTACCTACGAGCAGTACTTC | CASSPQLTYEQYF | . | TRBV7-9 | many | TRBJ2-7
TGCGCCAGCAGCCCCGGGACCAGGCAAGAGACCCAGTACTTC | CASSPGTRQETQYF | . | TRBV5-1 | . | TRBJ2-5
TGTGCCACCAGTGATCGGGACAGAGACACAGATACGCAGTATTTT | CATSDRDRDTDTQYF | TRBD1 | TRBV24-1 | many | TRBJ2-3
TGCAGTGCTAGTATTCCGGGACAGGGGCCCAATGAGCAGTTCTTC | CSASIPGQGPNEQFF | TRBD1 | TRBV20-1 | many | TRBJ2-1
TGCGCCAGCAGCTTGCTGGGACAGGAGGCTATCGCGAACACCGGGGAGCTGTTTTTT | CASSLLGQEAIANTGELFF | TRBD1 | TRBV5-1 | . | TRBJ2-2
TGTGCCAGCAGCGAGTGGACAGGACCTAACACTGAAGCTTTCTTT | CASSEWTGPNTEAFF | TRBD1 | TRBV11-2 | many | TRBJ1-1
TGTGCCGGCAGCCGCGGACAGGGAAGGACAGATACGCAGTATTTT | CAGSRGQGRTDTQYF | TRBD1 | TRBV28 | few | TRBJ2-3
TGTGCCAGCAGCGCCGGGGACGTGGAGGGCTACACCTTC | CASSAGDVEGYTF | . | TRBV11-2 | few | TRBJ1-2
TGTGCCAGCAGTTTGCGACAGCAGTATGGCTACACCTTC | CASSLRQQYGYTF | . | TRBV27 | many | TRBJ1-2
TGTGCCTGGAGTGTGCAGGGAAAGGGGAGCTCCTACGAGCAGTACTTC | CAWSVQGKGSSYEQYF | . | TRBV30 | many | TRBJ2-7
TGTGCCAGCACGAAGGGCCCCTTATCCGGGGCCAACGTCCTGACTTTC | CASTKGPLSGANVLTF | . | TRBV9 | . | TRBJ2-6
TGTGCCAGCACCCAGGGGGCTAGCACCGGGGAGCTGTTTTTT | CASTQGASTGELFF | TRBD1 | TRBV2 | few | TRBJ2-2
TGTGCCAGCAGTGAATCCCCCCAGGGGGGGGAGGAAAAACTGTTTTTT | CASSESPQGGEEKLFF | TRBD1 | TRBV6-1 | . | TRBJ1-4
TGTGCCAGCAGCAAACTAGCGGTCCAAGAGACCCAGTACTTC | CASSKLAVQETQYF | TRBD2 | TRBV12-3/TRBV12-4 | many | TRBJ2-5
TGTGCCAGCAGCCCAGGGACAGGCTCTGGAAACACCATATATTTT | CASSPGTGSGNTIYF | TRBD1 | TRBV12-3/TRBV12-4 | many | TRBJ1-3
TGTGCCAGCAGCCAGACAGGGGGCGAAGAGCCCCAGCATTTT | CASSQTGGEEPQHF | TRBD1 | TRBV14 | few | TRBJ1-5
TGTGCCAGCTCACCACTTGCAGGGTCTAAGAGGGCCCCGGGAGAGCAGTACTTC | CASSPLAGSKRAPGEQYF | . | TRBV18 | few | TRBJ2-7
TGTGCCAGCAGTGAAGCCCAGGGACCCTACTACGAGCAGTACTTC | CASSEAQGPYYEQYF | . | TRBV2 | many | TRBJ2-7
TGTGCCAGCTCACCACCGACAGGGTGGAAGACCCAGTACTTC | CASSPPTGWKTQYF | TRBD1 | TRBV18 | many | TRBJ2-5
TGCAGCGCTGATAGCGGGAGGGCCACCACAGATACGCAGTATTTT | CSADSGRATTDTQYF | TRBD2 | TRBV29-1 | few | TRBJ2-3
TGTGCCAGCAGTAGGGTTTCTCTAATCTCCTACGAGCAGTACTTC | CASSRVSLISYEQYF | . | TRBV2 | many | TRBJ2-7
TGTGCCACCAGTGAGTCCCCGGGAGGTAGCTACACCTTC | CATSESPGGSYTF | . | TRBV24-1 | few | TRBJ1-2
TGTGCTAGTGGTTCCCGGACTAGCGGATCTCTTGATGAGCAGTTCTTC | CASGSRTSGSLDEQFF | TRBD2 | TRBV12-5 | many | TRBJ2-1
TGTGCCAGCAGCCAAGAAACCGGGAAAGGCGCCTACGAGCAGTACTTC | CASSQETGKGAYEQYF | . | TRBV3-1 | few | TRBJ2-7
TGTGCCAGCAGTGAGGCTTCCTACGAGCAGTACTTC | CASSEASYEQYF | . | TRBV25-1 | . | TRBJ2-7
TGTGCCAGCAGTGAAGATGGGCCTACAGGGAGCTCCTACAATGAGCAGTTCTTC | CASSEDGPTGSSYNEQFF | . | TRBV6-1 | . | TRBJ2-1
TGTGCCAGCTCACCCAGACAGGGAGCCCATGGCTACACCTTC | CASSPRQGAHGYTF | TRBD1 | TRBV18 | many | TRBJ1-2
TGTGCCAGTAGTATTGACAACTTTAACGAAGCTTTCTTT | CASSIDNFNEAFF | . | TRBV19 | . | TRBJ1-1
TGTGCCAGCAGTACCCTACAGGGCGCCTATGGCTACACCTTC | CASSTLQGAYGYTF | . | TRBV6-1 | few | TRBJ1-2
TGTGCCAGCAGCCTCGAGATGCCTCGAGGGCAGTTCTTC | CASSLEMPRGQFF | . | TRBV6-2/TRBV6-3 | . | TRBJ2-1
TGCGCCAGCAGCTTGGACACAGGAAGCAATCAGCCCCAGCATTTT | CASSLDTGSNQPQHF | . | TRBV5-1 | many | TRBJ1-5
TGTGCCAGCAGCCCAGCGGGAGTCAAGACCCAGTACTTC | CASSPAGVKTQYF | TRBD2 | TRBV3-1 | many | TRBJ2-5
TGCAGTGCCGACAGTTCCTACGAGCAGTACTTC | CSADSSYEQYF | . | TRBV20-1 | many | TRBJ2-7
TGTGCCAGCAGTTTAGAGAGAGGGATCTCCTATAATTCACCCCTCCACTTT | CASSLERGISYNSPLHF | . | TRBV12-3/TRBV12-4 | many | TRBJ1-6
TGCAGCGCTCCGGCGGCCCTTCAAGAGACCCAGTACTTC | CSAPAALQETQYF | . | TRBV29-1 | few | TRBJ2-5
TGTGCCAGCAGAGCTCCCCTTAGTGGGACCATGAACACTGAAGCTTTCTTT | CASRAPLSGTMNTEAFF | . | TRBV6-1 | many | TRBJ1-1
TGCAGTGCTAGAGGCGGACAGGGAAACACAGATACGCAGTATTTT | CSARGGQGNTDTQYF | TRBD1 | TRBV20-1 | many | TRBJ2-3
TGTGCCAGCAGTTCACTAGCGGGAGGGCCCGAGCAGTACTTC | CASSSLAGGPEQYF | TRBD2 | TRBV3-1 | many | TRBJ2-7
TGCAGTCACCTAGCAGCTAGCGGGAGGGAGTACCAAGAGACCCAGTACTTC | CSHLAASGREYQETQYF | TRBD2 | TRBV20-1 | once | TRBJ2-5
TGTGCCAGCAGTTTATATCAGCCGGTCTCCTACAATGAGCAGTTCTTC | CASSLYQPVSYNEQFF | . | TRBV28 | many | TRBJ2-1
TGTGCCATTCCAGTCCTAGCGGGGAGTCCAGATACGCAGTATTTT | CAIPVLAGSPDTQYF | TRBD2 | TRBV12-3/TRBV12-4 | many | TRBJ2-3
TGTGCCAGCAGCCCGGAGATTGTCCCTGGGAAAGATACGCAGTATTTT | CASSPEIVPGKDTQYF | . | TRBV3-1 | few | TRBJ2-3
TGCAGTGCCAACAACCTAGACTCCTCCTACGAGCAGTACTTC | CSANNLDSSYEQYF | . | TRBV20-1 | few | TRBJ2-7